A single sample is the source of the 3 T cell receptor beta chains below, sequenced in a study of cytomegalovirus exposure and HLA in healthy donors. The primer mix had 60 Vbeta and 13 Jbeta primers. The protocol was immunoSEQ multiplex PCR, while the TCRdb copy is restricted to in-frame clones and leaves out a portion. This sample has about 160,000 clones; around four fifths occur once, and the top ten carry about 1.3%. What was sequenced was PBMCs. The receptors stem from a male donor in good health and CMV-seronegative.

The CDR3: CASSPSGRAYEQYF. CDR3 nucleotides: TGTGCCAGCAGCCCCTCGGGGAGGGCGTACGAGCAGTACTTC. The rearrangement joins TRBV7-8 to TRBJ2-7; 7 nucleotides line up with TRBD2. V trimming: 5 bases; J trimming: 4 bases; junction bases outside the gene matches: 8. Per the germline V gene, CDR1 is SGHVS and CDR2 is FQNEAQ. The CDR3 loop spans 14 amino acids.

This chain joins TRBV30 and TRBJ1-1, with no clear D. Germline V CDR1 and CDR2: GTSNPN, SVGIG (reference sequence). V lost 4 bases, J lost 4 bases, and 13 bases lay in between. The CDR3 is 13 residues long. The CDR3 DNA is TGTGCCTGGAATATTCGCAGCGGCACTGAAGCTTTCTTT. This codes for CAWNIRSGTEAFF.

This clone was picked up a small number of times. V is TRBV6-1 and J is TRBJ1-3, with TRBD1 as a possible D gene (5 bases). The CDR3 loop spans 14 amino acids. Germline V CDR1 and CDR2: MNHNS, SASEGT. V lost 1 base to trimming and J lost 3 bases, with 7 bases between them. The CDR3 coding sequence is TGTGCCAGCAGTGAAGGGGGCGGTGGAAACACCATATATTTT. Protein sequence: CASSEGGGGNTIYF.